Listed below are T cell receptor beta chains from one sample, sequenced in a study of T cell changes during pregnancy in multiple sclerosis. TCRdb's table, derived via immunoSEQ multiplex PCR, lists solely in-frame clones and lacks some. The table has 55,000 to 75,000 clones, around 92% seen once; the top ten hold 1% to 1.5%. The sequences come from peripheral blood, collected after pregnancy. These receptors came from a female donor in good health, enrolled as a control in a pregnancy study. The CDR3 runs from the conserved cysteine through the conserved F or W. Fields, in order: V gene, D gene, J gene, clone size, CDR3 DNA, CDR3 protein. D genes are given only for firm matches. A clone size is listed for some rows: how often the clone was seen (once, few, many), or a class if it is expanded.

>TRBV9|TRBD1|TRBJ1-2|-
TGTGCCAGCAGCGTAGATGGACAGGGGGCCGGAGGCTACACCTTC
CASSVDGQGAGGYTF
>TRBV7-9|TRBD1|TRBJ1-2|-
TGTGCCATCCTGGGACAGGGGAGTGGCTACACCTTC
CAILGQGSGYTF
>TRBV11-3|-|TRBJ1-3|-
TGTGCCAGCAGCTTCGTAATTCCTGGAAACACCATATATTTT
CASSFVIPGNTIYF
>TRBV4-3|-|TRBJ2-7|-
TGCGCCAGCAGCCGCGCGGAGGCGCGATACGAGCAGTACTTC
CASSRAEARYEQYF
>TRBV19|TRBD1|TRBJ2-5|once
TGTGCCAGTACCCCAGGGACAGGGGGAGAGACCCAGTACTTC
CASTPGTGGETQYF
>TRBV5-4|TRBD2|TRBJ2-5|once
TGTGCCAGCAGCTGGGGAAGCGGGGGGGCTGGTTCAGAGACCCAGTACTTC
CASSWGSGGAGSETQYF
>TRBV5-1|-|TRBJ2-7|-
TGCGCCAGCAGCTTAGACAGCACCTCCTACGAGCAGTACTTC
CASSLDSTSYEQYF
>TRBV5-1|-|TRBJ1-6|-
TGCGCCAGCAGCCCGGACGGGGATCGTTCACCCCTCCACTTT
CASSPDGDRSPLHF
>TRBV15|TRBD2|TRBJ2-1|once
TGTGCCACCAGACGGGGGGGCCTGTACAATGAGCAGTTCTTC
CATRRGGLYNEQFF
>TRBV6-5|TRBD1|TRBJ1-2|once
TGTGCCAGCAGTTACAGCAGGGGGGTATTCTATGGCTACACCTTC
CASSYSRGVFYGYTF
>TRBV7-9|-|TRBJ1-2|-
TGTGCCAGCAGCGAGGGGGACGCGGGTGGCTACACCTTC
CASSEGDAGGYTF
>TRBV5-5|TRBD1|TRBJ1-3|-
TGTGCCAGCAGCCAAGCAGGGGGAAGTGGAAACACCATATATTTT
CASSQAGGSGNTIYF
>TRBV11-3|-|TRBJ2-7|-
TGTGCCAGCAGCCCAGGGGGGTTAGCCAACCAAGCCGAGCAGTACTTC
CASSPGGLANQAEQYF
>TRBV5-1|-|TRBJ1-1|once
TGCGCCAGCAGGCGGGAGAACACTGAAGCTTTCTTT
CASRRENTEAFF
>TRBV9|-|TRBJ2-7|-
TGTGCCAGCAGCGTAGCGGGATATGTTACCTACGAGCAGTACTTC
CASSVAGYVTYEQYF
>TRBV14|-|TRBJ2-7|-
TGTGCCAGCAGCCAATGGATTGCAGGAGGGTCCTACGAGCAGTACTTC
CASSQWIAGGSYEQYF
>TRBV30|-|TRBJ2-3|-
TGTGCCTGGAGTGGGGATAGCGGAAGCACAGATACGCAGTATTTT
CAWSGDSGSTDTQYF
>TRBV7-8|TRBD1|TRBJ1-1|-
TGTGCCAGCAGCCCCGACAGGGGGCGACGCACTGAAGCTTTCTTT
CASSPDRGRRTEAFF
>TRBV30|-|TRBJ1-1|-
TGTGCCTGGAGAATTCTGACGGAGGCTTTCTTT
CAWRILTEAFF
>TRBV27|-|TRBJ1-2|-
TGTGCCAGCAGCCGGACAGAGAACTATGGCTACACCTTC
CASSRTENYGYTF
>TRBV7-2|TRBD2|TRBJ2-5|-
TGTGCCAGCAGCTTAGCACTAGCGGACCAAGAGACCCAGTACTTC
CASSLALADQETQYF
>TRBV7-2|-|TRBJ1-6|-
TGTGCCAGCAGCCGAGCCGGCGATCGGGATTCACCCCTCCACTTT
CASSRAGDRDSPLHF
>TRBV7-9|TRBD1|TRBJ2-3|-
TGTGCCAGCAGCCCTCCTACCCGGGACAGGGGTTTCACAGATACGCAGTATTTT
CASSPPTRDRGFTDTQYF
>TRBV19|TRBD2|TRBJ2-3|-
TGTGCCAGTAGTAGGACTAGCGGGGGCGCAGATACGCAGTATTTT
CASSRTSGGADTQYF
>TRBV9|-|TRBJ2-3|-
TGTGCCAGCAGCGTAGTTTCGGGGGGCGGCACAGATACGCAGTATTTT
CASSVVSGGGTDTQYF
>TRBV6-1|TRBD2|TRBJ2-1|-
TGTGCCAGCAGTGAAGCGTCTAGCGGGGGGGCCTACAATGAGCAGTTCTTC
CASSEASSGGAYNEQFF
>TRBV5-1|-|TRBJ1-2|-
TGCGCCAGCAGCTTGGAGTCAGGGTTCGTAGATGGCTACACCTTC
CASSLESGFVDGYTF